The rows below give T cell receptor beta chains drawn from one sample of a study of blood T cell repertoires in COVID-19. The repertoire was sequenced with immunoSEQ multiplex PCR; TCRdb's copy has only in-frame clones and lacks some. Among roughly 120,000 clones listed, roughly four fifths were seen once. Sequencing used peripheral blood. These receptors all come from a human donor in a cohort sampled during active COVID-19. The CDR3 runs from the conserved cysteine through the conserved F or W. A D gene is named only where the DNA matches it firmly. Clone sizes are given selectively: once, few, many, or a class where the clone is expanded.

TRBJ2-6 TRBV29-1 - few CSVPGSGANVLTF TGCAGCGTTCCGGGGTCCGGGGCCAACGTCCTGACTTTC
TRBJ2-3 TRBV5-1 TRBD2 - CASSPGREGPDTQYF TGCGCCAGCAGCCCCGGACGGGAGGGACCAGATACGCAGTATTTT
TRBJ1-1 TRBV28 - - CASSLIGQGAFF TGTGCCAGCAGTTTAATCGGTCAGGGAGCTTTCTTT
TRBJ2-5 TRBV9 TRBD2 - CASSVGTSGGAAQYF TGTGCCAGCAGCGTAGGCACTAGCGGGGGGGCAGCCCAGTACTTC
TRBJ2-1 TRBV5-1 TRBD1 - CASNGALGQGPYNEQFF TGCGCCAGCAACGGAGCCCTCGGACAGGGGCCCTACAATGAGCAGTTCTTC
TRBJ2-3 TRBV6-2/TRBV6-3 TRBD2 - CASSPPLAGLTDTQYF TGTGCCAGCAGCCCGCCCCTAGCGGGGCTCACAGATACGCAGTATTTT
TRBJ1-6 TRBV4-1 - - CASSQNLAPQGGSPLHF TGCGCCAGCAGCCAGAATCTGGCCCCACAGGGCGGTTCACCCCTCCACTTT
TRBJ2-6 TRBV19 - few CASYSPGGSGANVLTF TGTGCCAGCTACAGCCCCGGGGGCTCTGGGGCCAACGTCCTGACTTTC
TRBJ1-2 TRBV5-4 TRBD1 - CASSEGQGGNYGYTF TGTGCCAGCAGCGAGGGACAGGGAGGTAACTATGGCTACACCTTC
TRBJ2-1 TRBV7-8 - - CASSLAVEQFF TGTGCCAGCAGCTTAGCCGTTGAGCAGTTCTTC
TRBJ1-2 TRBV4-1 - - CASSQGALTGPSSYGYTF TGCGCCAGCAGCCAAGGGGCTCTGACAGGTCCCTCCTCCTATGGCTACACCTTC
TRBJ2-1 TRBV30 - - CAPSAQCGAPWGYEQFF TGTGCTCCCAGTGCACAGTGCGGGGCCCCCTGGGGGTATGAGCAGTTCTTC
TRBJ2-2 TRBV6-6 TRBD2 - CASSPRGPGGSQYTGELFF TGTGCCAGCAGTCCCCGAGGCCCCGGGGGGTCTCAGTACACCGGGGAGCTGTTTTTT
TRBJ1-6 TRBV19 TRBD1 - CASSTGGSNSPLHF TGTGCCAGTAGTACAGGGGGTTCTAATTCACCCCTCCACTTT
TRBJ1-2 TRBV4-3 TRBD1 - CASSQGLGQGASSNYGYTF TGCGCCAGCAGCCAAGGTTTGGGACAGGGGGCCTCTTCTAACTATGGCTACACCTTC
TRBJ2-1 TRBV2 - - CASSALTDNEQFF TGTGCCAGCAGTGCTTTGACAGACAATGAGCAGTTCTTC
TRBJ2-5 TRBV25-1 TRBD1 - CASSAPGQLTQYF TGTGCCAGCAGTGCGCCGGGACAGCTAACCCAGTACTTC
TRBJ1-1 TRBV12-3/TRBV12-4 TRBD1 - CASSLRGLTEAFF TGTGCCAGCAGTTTAAGGGGGCTCACTGAAGCTTTCTTT
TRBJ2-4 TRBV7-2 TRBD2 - CACQNGTIFIGAKNIQYF TGTGCCTGCCAGAACGGGACTATATTCATCGGTGCCAAAAACATTCAGTACTTC
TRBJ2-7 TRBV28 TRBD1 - CASSGVTGLYEQYF TGTGCCAGCAGTGGTGTGACAGGGCTATACGAGCAGTACTTC
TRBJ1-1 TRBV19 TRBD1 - CASIAGTANTEAFF TGTGCCAGTATCGCAGGGACAGCGAACACTGAAGCTTTCTTT
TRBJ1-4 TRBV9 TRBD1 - CASSRGQGNEKLFF TGTGCCAGCAGCAGGGGACAGGGTAATGAAAAACTGTTTTTT
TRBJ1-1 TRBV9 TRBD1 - CASSPYRGNTEAFF TGTGCCAGCAGCCCATACAGGGGGAACACTGAAGCTTTCTTT
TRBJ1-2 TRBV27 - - CASSFQGSYGYTF TGTGCCAGCAGTTTTCAGGGGAGCTATGGCTACACCTTC
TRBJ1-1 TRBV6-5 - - CASSSPRGGDTEAFF TGTGCCAGCAGTTCCCCAAGGGGGGGGGACACTGAAGCTTTCTTT
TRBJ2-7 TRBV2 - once CASSEDQDTITYEQYF TGTGCCAGCAGTGAAGATCAGGACACGATAACATACGAGCAGTACTTC
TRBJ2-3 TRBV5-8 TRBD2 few CASSLATSGVEDTQYF TGTGCCAGCAGCTTGGCCACTAGCGGGGTAGAAGATACGCAGTATTTT
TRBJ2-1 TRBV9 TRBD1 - CASSVAGQGALVYNEQFF TGTGCCAGCAGCGTAGCTGGACAGGGGGCTTTAGTCTACAATGAGCAGTTCTTC
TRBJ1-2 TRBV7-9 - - CASSLGQEPNYGYTF TGTGCCAGCAGCTTAGGGCAGGAACCTAACTATGGCTACACCTTC
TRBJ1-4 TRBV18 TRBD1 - CASSPETGDEKLFF TGTGCCAGCTCACCAGAAACAGGGGATGAAAAACTGTTTTTT
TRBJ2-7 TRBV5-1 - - CASSSVAGYEQYF TGCGCCAGCAGCTCGGTGGCGGGCTACGAGCAGTACTTC
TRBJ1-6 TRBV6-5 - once CASSQTGSNSPLHF TGTGCCAGCAGTCAGACAGGTTCTAATTCACCCCTCCACTTT
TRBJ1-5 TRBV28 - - CASSFLNQPQHF TGTGCCAGCAGTTTTCTCAATCAGCCCCAGCATTTT
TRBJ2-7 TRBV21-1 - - CASSKWPVHEQYF TGTGCCAGCAGCAAATGGCCCGTCCACGAGCAGTACTTC
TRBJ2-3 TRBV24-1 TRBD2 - CATNGGAGTDTQYF TGTGCCACCAACGGGGGGGCCGGCACAGATACGCAGTATTTT
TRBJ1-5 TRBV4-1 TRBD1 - CASSQTTGDQPQHF TGCGCCAGCAGCCAAACTACAGGGGATCAGCCCCAGCATTTT
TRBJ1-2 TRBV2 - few CASSEAGQGCTF TGTGCCAGCAGTGAAGCGGGGCAGGGTTGCACCTTC
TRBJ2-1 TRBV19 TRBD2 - CASSVAGGSNEQFF TGTGCCAGTAGCGTAGCGGGGGGTTCCAATGAGCAGTTCTTC
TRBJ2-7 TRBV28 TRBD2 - CASNYRGGPYEQYF TGTGCCAGCAACTATCGGGGGGGGCCCTACGAGCAGTACTTC
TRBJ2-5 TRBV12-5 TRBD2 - CASGLVGGGRETQYF TGTGCTAGTGGTTTGGTAGGCGGGGGGCGGGAGACCCAGTACTTC
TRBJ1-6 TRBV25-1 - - CASSAGLGSPLHF TGTGCCAGCAGTGCGGGTTTGGGTTCACCCCTCCACTTT
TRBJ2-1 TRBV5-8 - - CASSLNGAISNEQFF TGTGCCAGCAGCTTAAATGGGGCTATTTCCAATGAGCAGTTCTTC
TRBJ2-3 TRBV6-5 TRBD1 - CASRRRQGADTQYF TGTGCCAGCAGGCGTCGACAGGGGGCAGATACGCAGTATTTT